A single sample is the source of the 32 T cell receptor beta chains below, sequenced in a study of regulatory T cells in long-lasting Graves disease. Building the TCR beta libraries relied on iRepertoire HTBI primers, and CDR3 regions underwent Arm-PCR. In TCRdb, the multiplex PCR reads were re-called with MiXCR into one record per CDR3 protein. The data contain roughly 610,000 distinct CDR3 sequences, roughly 15% of them singletons. Time point given: newly diagnosed GD, antithyroid drugs for less than 3 months. RNA isolated from PBMCs was used to make the TCR library. These data were likewise used in another study, on T cells in Graves' hyperthyroidism and ophthalmopathy.

This specimen consisted of peripheral blood mononuclear cells (PBMCs), obtained at new diagnosis, from a patient treated with antithyroid drugs. All receptors come from a young man with Graves disease.

This rearrangement joins TRBV29-1 to TRBJ2-4, with 8 bases lining up with TRBD1. CDR3 size: 11 residues. Germline CDR1 SQVTM, CDR2 ANQGSEA. Trimming at V came to 7 bases and at J to 9 bases, leaving 5 bases not matched to a gene. As DNA, the CDR3 is TGCAGCGCTGACAGGGGAGGCATTCAGTACTTC. It translates to CSADRGGIQYF.

This clonotype was counted at least ten times. V usage is TRBV18 and J usage is TRBJ1-1, with a tentative D call TRBD1 (6 bases). CDR3 length: 16 residues. CDR1 and CDR2 (germline): KGHSH, LQKENI. The ends were cut back, 2 bases at V and 6 bases at J, with 19 bases in the middle. The CDR3 region has the DNA TGTGCCAGCTCACCAGCCGGGTCTAGGGGGAGGGCTGAAGCTTTCTTT. Residues: CASSPAGSRGRAEAFF.

This clonotype has a handful of counts. The conserved phenylalanine or tryptophan is not found at the CDR3 terminus, so this likely reflects a read error. The J gene is TRBJ1-5, the V gene TRBV19, with no clear D. Germline assignment: CDR1 LNHDA and CDR2 SQIVND (reference sequence). CDR3 length: 14 residues. Trimming took off 3 bases at V and 0 bases at J, with 6 bases between the two ends. Here the CDR3 DNA reads TGTGCCAGTAGTATTCACGATAGCAATCAGCCCCAGCATCTT. It translates to CASSIHDSNQPQHL.

Of note for this clonotype: A much bigger clone sits one base away, suggesting this may be a read error. The chain combines TRBV12-3 or TRBV12-4 with TRBJ2-1; D is ambiguous. There are 14 residues in the CDR3. CDR3 amino acids: CTSSLSLPYNEQFF. The CDR3, as DNA: TGTACCAGCAGTTTAAGCCTTCCCTACAATGAGCAGTTCTTC.

This clonotype was detected ten times or more. This chain connects TRBV5-1 to TRBJ2-2; D ambiguous. Germline CDR1 SGHRS, CDR2 YFSETQ. Trimming shortened V by 1 base and J by 1 base, and 11 bases separated the two germline ends. This CDR3 is built from 16 residues. CDR3 region: CASSLYVSGNTGELFF. The CDR3 nucleotides are TGCGCCAGCAGCTTGTATGTATCGGGGAACACCGGGGAGCTGTTTTTT.

The V and J genes are TRBV3-1 and TRBJ2-7, with D perhaps TRBD2 (6 bases). V lost 10 bases and J 3 bases, leaving 19 bases between the germline ends. In germline, CDR1 is LGHDT, CDR2 YNNKEL (reference sequence). The CDR3 runs to 14 residues. The CDR3 DNA reads TGTGCCACTAAACCGGGAGTGGGGAGCTACGAGCAGTACTTC. It specifies CATKPGVGSYEQYF.

This clonotype was recorded many times. The J gene is TRBJ2-1, the V gene TRBV2, with 11 bases matching TRBD1. V trimming: 6 bases; J trimming: 8 bases; junction bases outside the gene matches: 9. This CDR3 is 15 amino acids long. Germline-derived CDR1 and CDR2 are SNHLY and FYNNEI. The CDR3 sequence: CASRFGTGGPHEQFF. CDR3 DNA: TGTGCCAGCAGGTTCGGGACAGGGGGTCCCCATGAGCAGTTCTTC.

The chain employs TRBV2 and TRBJ1-4; no clear D gene. The DNA end is more similar to TRBJ1-6, so the J call may be wrong. Germline lookup yields CDR1 SNHLY and CDR2 FYNNEI. The CDR3 has 15 amino acids. CDR3 loop: CASSEVETPFLPLHF. The CDR3 DNA reads as TGTGCCAGCAGTGAAGTGGAAACTCCCTTTTTGCCCCTCCACTTT.

This clonotype has more than one count but fewer than ten. The V gene is TRBV5-1, the J gene TRBJ2-5, with 10 bases aligning to TRBD2. CDR1 and CDR2 from the germline V gene are SGHRS and YFSETQ. The CDR3 contains 15 residues. V gave up 0 bases and J gave up 5 bases; unmatched junction bases: 4. Written as DNA, the CDR3 is TGCGCCAGCAGCTTGGGGACTAGCGGTTTGGAGACCCAGTACTTC. This translates into CASSLGTSGLETQYF. The entire variable domain, with the rest obtained from reference TRBV5-1 and TRBJ2-5, is as follows: KAGVTQTPRYLIKTRGQQVTLSCSPISGHRSVSWYQQTPGQGLQFLFEYFSETQRNKGNFPGRFSGRQFSNSRSEMNVSTLELGDSALYLCASSLGTSGLETQYFGPGTRLLVL.

CDR3 sequence: CSVELGDRWYGYTF. Written as DNA, the CDR3 is TGCAGCGTTGAATTAGGGGACAGGTGGTATGGCTACACCTTC. This chain joins TRBV29-1 and TRBJ1-2; 8 bases agree with TRBD1. V shed 2 bases and J 5 bases; nucleotides not matched to a gene: 7. The CDR3 consists of 14 residues. Germline V gene lookup returns CDR1 SQVTM and CDR2 ANQGSEA.

This clonotype appeared a few times. The V gene is TRBV30, the J gene TRBJ2-3, with TRBD2 identical over 10 bases. In germline, CDR1 is GTSNPN, CDR2 SVGIG (reference sequence). This CDR3 region has 16 residues. The V gene end was trimmed by 2 bases and the J gene end by 0 bases; junction bases not matched to a gene: 5. In nucleotides, the CDR3 is TGTGCCTGGAGTCTCGGACTAGCGGCTAGCACAGATACGCAGTATTTT. Protein product: CAWSLGLAASTDTQYF.

As to this clonotype: Relative to the germline gene, one junction end is altered; a read error may explain this. V usage is TRBV30 and J usage is TRBJ2-2; possibly TRBD2 for D (5 bases). Germline lookup yields CDR1 GTSNPN and CDR2 SVGIG (reference sequence). The CDR3 loop spans 14 amino acids. CDR3: CASQRLVAAGKLFF. In DNA, the CDR3 is TGTGCTTCCCAGCGTTTAGTTGCGGCCGGGAAGCTGTTTTTT.

This clonotype showed up many times. The chain has TRBV5-1 and TRBJ2-1; tentatively, D is TRBD1 or TRBD2 (5 bases each). The length of the CDR3 is 14 residues. V lost 4 bases and J 4 bases, leaving 12 bases between the germline ends. Germline V gene lookup returns CDR1 SGHRS and CDR2 YFSETQ. CDR3 in DNA: TGCGCCAGCAGCAAACCGGGGACGTACAATGAGCAGTTCTTC. It specifies CASSKPGTYNEQFF.

This clonotype has at least ten counts. The V and J genes are TRBV30 and TRBJ2-7; no clear D gene. V lost 0 bases to trimming and J lost 1 base, with 7 bases between them. Germline V gives CDR1 GTSNPN, CDR2 SVGIG (reference sequence). The CDR3 has 13 amino acids. CDR3 nucleotide sequence: TGTGCCTGGAGTGTCTGGGGTTCCTACGAGCAGTACTTC. Translation gives CAWSVWGSYEQYF.

The table lists this clonotype with many counts. This sequence joins TRBV2 and TRBJ1-2; D unresolved. The ends were cut back, 1 base at V and 7 bases at J, with 16 bases in the middle. Germline CDR1 is SNHLY and CDR2 is FYNNEI. The CDR3 consists of 15 residues. CDR3 nucleotides: TGTGCCAGCAGTGAAGAATATACGGGCGGCAGTGGCTACACCTTC. It yields the protein CASSEEYTGGSGYTF. The variable domain in full, completed from reference TRBV2 and TRBJ1-2, reads EPEVTQTPSHQVTQMGQEVILRCVPISNHLYFYWYRQILGQKVEFLVSFYNNEISEKSEIFDDQFSVERPDGSNFTLKIRSTKLEDSAMYFCASSEEYTGGSGYTFGSGTRLTVV.

This clonotype was counted at least ten times. The rearrangement joins TRBV18 to TRBJ2-1, with D unresolved. V shed 2 bases and J shed 4 bases, with 9 bases lying between them. Germline CDR1 and CDR2: KGHSH and LQKENI. The CDR3 totals 14 residues. This chain's CDR3 is CASSPMEQYNEQFF. DNA of the CDR3: TGTGCCAGCTCACCAATGGAGCAATACAATGAGCAGTTCTTC.

This clonotype showed up many times. The chain is built from TRBV3-1 and TRBJ2-5; tentatively, D is TRBD1 (5 bases). Looked up from germline, CDR1 is LGHDT and CDR2 is YNNKEL (reference sequence). This CDR3 comprises 15 residues. V was shortened by 1 base and J by 6 bases, with 15 bases between the two germline ends. CDR3 region: CASSQGLVSGKTQYF. The CDR3 DNA reads as TGTGCCAGCAGCCAAGGATTAGTCTCAGGGAAGACCCAGTACTTC.

In its sample, this clonotype was seen a few times. V and J are TRBV29-1 and TRBJ2-2; maybe TRBD1 (5 bases). The germline V and J ends were trimmed by 3 bases and 0 bases, with 14 bases remaining between them. The CDR3 contains 16 residues. CDR1 and CDR2 from the germline V gene are SQVTM and ANQGSEA. The CDR3 loop reads CSVEGKQAANTGELFF. The DNA for the CDR3 is TGCAGCGTTGAGGGGAAACAGGCTGCGAACACCGGGGAGCTGTTTTTT.

The chain employs TRBV6-1 and TRBJ1-1; a possible D gene is TRBD1 (5 bases). V lost 6 bases and J 0 bases, leaving 8 bases between the germline ends. Germline V gene sequence: CDR1 MNHNS, CDR2 SASEGT. The CDR3 spans 13 residues. CDR3 nucleotides: TGTGCCAGCAGATGGGGCATGAACACTGAAGCTTTCTTT. This sequence encodes CASRWGMNTEAFF.

In its sample, this clonotype was seen a few times. This chain links TRBV5-6 with TRBJ2-1, with TRBD2 matching over 11 bases. Per the germline V gene, CDR1 is SGHDT and CDR2 is YYEEEE. This CDR3 has 16 residues. Losses at the gene ends were 3 bases for V and 7 bases for J; bases not matched to a gene: 9. The CDR3 sequence: CASSWQLAGDSNEQFF. The DNA of the CDR3 is TGTGCCAGCAGCTGGCAACTAGCGGGAGACTCGAATGAGCAGTTCTTC. The variable domain in full, with the rest retrieved from reference TRBV5-6 and TRBJ2-1, is DAGVTQSPTHLIKTRGQQVTLRCSPKSGHDTVSWYQQALGQGPQFIFQYYEEEERQRGNFPDRFSGHQFPNYSSELNVNALLLGDSALYLCASSWQLAGDSNEQFFGPGTRLTVL.

V gene TRBV7-9 combines with J gene TRBJ1-4; unclear D gene. The CDR3 is 15 amino acids. The V gene lost 0 bases and the J gene lost 8 bases, with 13 bases spanning the gap. Germline lookup yields CDR1 SEHNR and CDR2 FQNEAQ (reference sequence). The CDR3 bases are TGTGCCAGCAGCTTAGCGTACGGGATTCGAGAAAAACTGTTTTTT. Translating it yields CASSLAYGIREKLFF.

This clonotype was detected a few times. The genes are TRBV6-5 and TRBJ2-7, with 10 bases matching TRBD1. V lost 3 bases, J lost 7 bases, and 9 bases stayed unmatched. Germline CDR1 is MNHEY and CDR2 is SVGAGI. CDR3 length: 15 amino acids. CDR3 sequence reads: CASSYPGTGDGEQYF. Here the CDR3 DNA reads TGTGCCAGCAGTTATCCCGGGACAGGGGATGGAGAGCAGTACTTC.

The chain joins TRBV6-9 to TRBJ2-5, with D tentatively TRBD2 (7 bases). V lost 3 bases and J 5 bases, leaving 16 bases between the germline ends. The CDR3 loop spans 15 amino acids. Germline V gene sequence: CDR1 MNHGY, CDR2 SVAAGI. CDR3 nucleotides: TGTGCCAGCAGTTACGGGCGGGGGCGCCGGGAGACCCAGTACTTC. Encoded protein: CASSYGRGRRETQYF.

The V and J genes are TRBV12-3 or TRBV12-4 and TRBJ1-1; no clear D. This CDR3 contains 14 residues. Trimming pared 5 bases from V and 4 bases from J, leaving 14 bases between. CDR3 sequence (DNA): TGTGCCAGCAGTGCCCAGCCTGAGGCCACTGAAGCTTTCTTT. Translating it yields CASSAQPEATEAFF.

This chain joins TRBV19 and TRBJ1-3; D is unclear. CDR1 is LNHDA, CDR2 SQIVND, per germline (reference sequence). The germline V and J ends were trimmed by 3 bases and 3 bases, with 6 bases remaining between them. The CDR3 length is 13 residues. In nucleotides, the CDR3 is TGTGCCAGTAGTATCTCCTATGGAAACACCATATATTTT. It translates to CASSISYGNTIYF.

This clonotype appeared a few times. The rearrangement uses TRBV7-9 and TRBJ1-1, with D maybe TRBD1 (5 bases). There are 14 residues in the CDR3. V was clipped by 5 bases and J by 1 base, with 11 bases between them. In germline, CDR1 is SEHNR, CDR2 FQNEAQ (reference sequence). CDR3 coding DNA: TGTGCCAGCAGCGCCGGGGGTTCGAACACTGAAGCTTTCTTT. Translated, it gives CASSAGGSNTEAFF.

This clonotype has ten or more counts. The rearrangement uses TRBV5-1 and TRBJ2-5; D might be TRBD1 or TRBD2, each matching 6 bases. The V gene lost 1 base and the J gene lost 4 bases, with 14 bases spanning the gap. CDR3 length: 15 amino acids. Germline V gene lookup returns CDR1 SGHRS and CDR2 YFSETQ. The CDR3 protein is CASSLNGGRGETQYF. CDR3 DNA sequence: TGCGCCAGCAGCTTGAATGGGGGGCGCGGAGAGACCCAGTACTTC.

The CDR3 nucleotides read TGTGCCAGCAGTCGGAAGACTAGCGGGAGGGCCGATAGCTCCTACGAGCAGTACTTC. Translation gives CASSRKTSGRADSSYEQYF. The rearrangement links TRBV7-9 to TRBJ2-7; 14 bases are a match to TRBD2. V lost 6 bases, J lost 0 bases, and 13 bases stayed unmatched. The CDR3 sequence is 19 residues long. CDR1 SEHNR and CDR2 FQNEAQ come from the germline V gene (reference sequence). The variable domain in full, completed from reference TRBV7-9 and TRBJ2-7, reads DTGVSQNPRHKITKRGQNVTFRCDPISEHNRLYWYRQTLGQGPEFLTYFQNEAQLEKSRLLSDRFSAERPKGSFSTLEIQRTEQGDSAMYLCASSRKTSGRADSSYEQYFGPGTRLTVT.

This clonotype has a handful of counts. The J gene is TRBJ2-1, the V gene TRBV19, with D perhaps matching TRBD2 (7 bases). This CDR3 region has 14 residues. The V end was cut by 10 bases, the J end by 7 bases, with 20 bases between. Germline V gene sequence: CDR1 LNHDA, CDR2 SQIVND (reference sequence). CDR3 DNA: TGTGCCACCCTAGAGCACGGGGGGCGAAATGAGCAGTTCTTC. This encodes CATLEHGGRNEQFF. The complete variable domain, with remaining parts taken from reference TRBV19 and TRBJ2-1, reads DGGITQSPKYLFRKEGQNVTLSCEQNLNHDAMYWYRQDPGQGLRLIYYSQIVNDFQKGDIAEGYSVSREKKESFPLTVTSAQKNPTAFYLCATLEHGGRNEQFFGPGTRLTVL.

This clonotype occurred a few times. The chain has TRBV29-1 and TRBJ2-6; D is ambiguous. Trimming took 3 bases from V and 0 from J, leaving 9 bases between them. The CDR3 is 15 amino acids. Germline CDR1 is SQVTM and CDR2 is ANQGSEA. The CDR3 nucleotides are TGCAGCGTTGAGGTACAGAACTCTGGGGCCAACGTCCTGACTTTC. Protein product: CSVEVQNSGANVLTF.

This clonotype was observed many times. This chain links TRBV5-1 with TRBJ2-3; D is possibly TRBD2 (6 bases). The germline V and J ends were trimmed by 0 bases and 5 bases, with 16 bases remaining between them. This CDR3 comprises 16 residues. Germline V gene data show CDR1 as SGHRS and CDR2 as YFSETQ. The CDR3 bases are TGCGCCAGCAGCTTGGTAGGACTCCAGGAGGGAGATACGCAGTATTTT. Translating it yields CASSLVGLQEGDTQYF.

This clonotype was seen repeatedly, ten times or more. The chain recombines TRBV27 with TRBJ1-1; the D gene is possibly TRBD1 (5 bases). Germline values: CDR1 MNHEY, CDR2 SMNVEV (reference sequence). The CDR3 spans 15 residues. Trimming shortened V by 2 bases and J by 8 bases, and 18 bases separated the two germline ends. The CDR3: CASSLKPRSGGEAFF. The CDR3 DNA sequence: TGTGCCAGCAGTTTAAAACCCCGGAGTGGGGGGGAAGCTTTCTTT.